These T cell receptor beta chains were read from a single sample in a study of CD8 T cells in ankylosing spondylitis. A single record per CDR3 protein comes from TCRdb applying MiXCR to the 5' RACE reads. The sample has roughly 40,000 distinct CDR3 sequences, roughly 2.5% seen once. Sequenced: blood, either unsorted or a sorted T cell fraction (not recorded which). These receptors came from a male donor with ankylosing spondylitis or in good health (not recorded which). Both conserved end residues are part of each CDR3. D genes are given only for firm matches. Size values are once, few and many counts, or a class for expanded clones, and some rows have none.

CASSVGQGVTEAFF | TGTGCCAGCAGCGTGGGACAGGGTGTAACTGAAGCTTTCTTT | TRBJ1-1 | 14 | TRBD1 | TRBV9 | many
CASTKVGGLGTEAFF | TGTGCCAGCACCAAAGTAGGGGGGCTGGGCACTGAAGCTTTCTTT | TRBJ1-1 | 15 | - | TRBV9 | many
CASGPGPGGTGELFF | TGTGCCAGCGGACCGGGACCGGGGGGTACCGGGGAGCTGTTTTTT | TRBJ2-2 | 15 | TRBD2 | TRBV9 | -
CASSATGTALSGANVLTF | TGTGCCAGCAGCGCGACAGGGACCGCTCTCTCTGGGGCCAACGTCCTGACTTTC | TRBJ2-6 | 18 | TRBD1 | TRBV9 | -
CASSAGTSGNTGELFF | TGTGCCAGCAGCGCCGGGACTAGCGGCAACACCGGGGAGCTGTTTTTT | TRBJ2-2 | 16 | TRBD2 | TRBV9 | many
CASSPTTDTQYF | TGTGCCAGCAGCCCGACAACAGATACGCAGTATTTT | TRBJ2-3 | 12 | - | TRBV9 | many
CASSVGLAGGPEQYF | TGTGCCAGCAGCGTAGGACTAGCGGGAGGGCCCGAGCAGTACTTC | TRBJ2-7 | 15 | TRBD2 | TRBV9 | many
CASSVNTWGELFF | TGTGCCAGCAGCGTAAACACCTGGGGGGAGCTGTTTTTT | TRBJ2-2 | 13 | - | TRBV9 | many
CASSVRDEYTQYF | TGTGCCAGCAGCGTAAGGGATGAGTATACGCAGTATTTT | TRBJ2-3 | 13 | - | TRBV9 | many
CASSVAEVGEQYF | TGTGCCAGCAGCGTAGCTGAAGTAGGCGAGCAGTACTTC | TRBJ2-7 | 13 | - | TRBV9 | many
CASSVEGTQYF | TGTGCCAGCAGCGTAGAGGGGACCCAGTACTTC | TRBJ2-5 | 11 | - | TRBV9 | many
CASSVEPFGETQYF | TGTGCCAGCAGCGTAGAGCCTTTCGGAGAGACCCAGTACTTC | TRBJ2-5 | 14 | - | TRBV9 | many
CAISVQDRDYEQYF | TGTGCCATCAGCGTGCAGGACAGAGACTACGAGCAGTACTTC | TRBJ2-7 | 14 | - | TRBV9 | -
CASSVAGQGGYEQYF | TGTGCCAGCAGCGTAGCCGGACAGGGGGGCTACGAGCAGTACTTC | TRBJ2-7 | 15 | TRBD1 | TRBV9 | many
CASTLGRSSYEQYF | TGTGCCAGCACCCTAGGTCGGTCCTCCTACGAGCAGTACTTC | TRBJ2-7 | 14 | - | TRBV9 | many
CASSVLAGFNNEQFF | TGTGCCAGCAGCGTATTAGCGGGATTCAACAATGAGCAGTTCTTC | TRBJ2-1 | 15 | TRBD2 | TRBV9 | many
CASSVAGSVMNTEAFF | TGTGCCAGCAGCGTAGCCGGATCAGTGATGAACACTGAAGCTTTCTTT | TRBJ1-1 | 16 | - | TRBV9 | -